The subject of this entry is one T cell receptor beta chain. The antigen remains undetermined. This sample was taken from a study of OX40 agonist ivuxolimab in advanced cancers. Whole-study context: One patient with hepatocellular carcinoma and two with cutaneous melanoma, three in all, had partial responses.

V gave up 1 base and J gave up 2 bases, with 7 bases separating them. The CDR3 contains 14 residues. Per germline, CDR1 SGHNT and CDR2 YYREEE (reference sequence). Produced via immunoSEQ multiplex PCR; TCRdb's table is partial and in-frame only. The sample lists 40,000 to 50,000 clones; over 75% were seen once. General study points: Expanded peripheral T cells had an undetermined antigen specificity.

This specimen was CD4+ or CD8+ T cells sorted from blood, taken in a trial of the OX40 agonist ivuxolimab. The rearrangement links TRBV5-4 to TRBJ2-4; D not certain. This receptor was obtained from an adult with an advanced solid tumor such as melanoma, head and neck, liver or kidney cancer. The CDR3 DNA reads as TGTGCCAGCAGCTTGTCAGACTCCAAAAACATTCAGTACTTC. As protein: CASSLSDSKNIQYF.